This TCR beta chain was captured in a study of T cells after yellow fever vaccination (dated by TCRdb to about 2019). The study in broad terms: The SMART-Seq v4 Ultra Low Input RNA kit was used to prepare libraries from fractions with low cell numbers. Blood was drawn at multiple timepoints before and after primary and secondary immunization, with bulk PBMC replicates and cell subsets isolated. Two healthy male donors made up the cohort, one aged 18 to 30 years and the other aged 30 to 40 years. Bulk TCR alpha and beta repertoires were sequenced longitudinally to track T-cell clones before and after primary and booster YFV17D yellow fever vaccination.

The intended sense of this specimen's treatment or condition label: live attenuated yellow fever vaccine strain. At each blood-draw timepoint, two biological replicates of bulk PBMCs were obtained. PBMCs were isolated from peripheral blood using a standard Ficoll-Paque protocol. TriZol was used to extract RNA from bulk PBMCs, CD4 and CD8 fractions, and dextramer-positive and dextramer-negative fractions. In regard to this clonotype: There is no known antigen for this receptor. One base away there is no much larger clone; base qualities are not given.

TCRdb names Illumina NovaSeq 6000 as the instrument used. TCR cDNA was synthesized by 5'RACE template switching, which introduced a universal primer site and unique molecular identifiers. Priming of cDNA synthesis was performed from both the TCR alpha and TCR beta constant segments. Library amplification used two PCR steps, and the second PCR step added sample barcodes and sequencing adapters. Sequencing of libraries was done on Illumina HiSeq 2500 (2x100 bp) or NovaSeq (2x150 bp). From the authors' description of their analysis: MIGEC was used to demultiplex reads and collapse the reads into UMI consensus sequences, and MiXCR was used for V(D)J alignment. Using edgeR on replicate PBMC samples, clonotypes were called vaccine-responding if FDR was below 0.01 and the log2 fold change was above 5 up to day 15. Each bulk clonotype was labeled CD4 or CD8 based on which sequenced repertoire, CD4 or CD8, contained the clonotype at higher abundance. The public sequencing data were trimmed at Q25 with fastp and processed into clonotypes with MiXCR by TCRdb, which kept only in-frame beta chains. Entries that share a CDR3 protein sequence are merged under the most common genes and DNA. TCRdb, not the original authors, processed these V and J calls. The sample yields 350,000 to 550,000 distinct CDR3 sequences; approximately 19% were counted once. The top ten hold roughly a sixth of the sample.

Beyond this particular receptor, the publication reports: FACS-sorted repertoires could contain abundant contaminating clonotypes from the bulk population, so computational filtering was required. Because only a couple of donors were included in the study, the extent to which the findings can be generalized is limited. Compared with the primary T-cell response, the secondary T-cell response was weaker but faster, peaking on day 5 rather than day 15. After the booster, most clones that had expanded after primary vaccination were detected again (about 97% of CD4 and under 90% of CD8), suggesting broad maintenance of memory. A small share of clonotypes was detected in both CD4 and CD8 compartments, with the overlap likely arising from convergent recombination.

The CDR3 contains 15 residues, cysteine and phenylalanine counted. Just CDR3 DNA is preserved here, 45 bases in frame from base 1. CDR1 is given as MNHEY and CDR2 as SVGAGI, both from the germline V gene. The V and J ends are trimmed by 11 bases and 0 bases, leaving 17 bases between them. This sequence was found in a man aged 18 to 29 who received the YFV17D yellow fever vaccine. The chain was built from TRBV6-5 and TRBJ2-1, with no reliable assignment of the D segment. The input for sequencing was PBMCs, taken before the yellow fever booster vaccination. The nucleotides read TGTGCCTCCCGGCCCACCGGAAACTCCTACAATGAGCAGTTCTTC. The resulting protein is CASRPTGNSYNEQFF.